This T cell receptor (beta chain) derives from a study of T cell responses to AZD1222 COVID-19 vaccine. This clone was observed a single time. Clones were sequenced by immunoSEQ multiplex PCR, and TCRdb holds only the in-frame ones, with some missing. Of 100,000 to 150,000 clones detected, around 83% appear once; the ten largest clones hold 3.5% to 5.5%. CDR3 length equals 16 residues. The germline V gene encodes CDR1 MGHRA and CDR2 YSYEKL. The V and J ends lost 3 bases and 5 bases, in that order; junction bases with no gene match: 12. The sequence was collected from an adult who received the AZD1222 COVID-19 vaccine. This chain links TRBV4-1 with TRBJ1-2, with 7 bases that match TRBD1. The source material was peripheral blood, sampled 28 days after the second AZD1222 dose. CDR3 sequence (DNA): TGCGCCAGCAGCCAGCCCCGACAGGGCCTTAAGTATGGCTACACCTTC. It encodes CASSQPRQGLKYGYTF.